The 20 T cell receptor beta chains given below trace back to one sample, sequenced in a study of T cells in Graves' hyperthyroidism and ophthalmopathy. Amplified regions were TCR beta CDR3 sequences from RNA transcripts. First-round RT-PCR of the TCR CDR3 relied on the HTBI primer set. TCRdb passed the multiplex PCR reads through MiXCR, listing each CDR3 protein once. The sample consists of 350,000 to 400,000 distinct CDR3 sequences, under 15% of them appearing once. Material for sequencing was blood. The receptors originated from a woman aged 25 to 45 with Graves' hyperthyroidism.

This clonotype was recorded many times. This chain joins TRBV10-3 and TRBJ2-7; D tentatively fits TRBD1 or TRBD2 (5 bases each). Germline loops: CDR1 ENHRY, CDR2 SYGVKD. The CDR3 is 15 amino acids. Trimming cost V 6 bases and J 2 bases, with 17 bases left between them. The CDR3 reads CAISPSGTATYEQYF. Written as DNA, the CDR3 is TGTGCCATCAGCCCTTCCGGGACGGCCACCTACGAGCAGTACTTC.

The chain is built from TRBV6-1 and TRBJ2-1; 8 bases match TRBD2. Trimming removed 6 bases from V and 4 bases from J; junction bases left unmatched: 8. Germline CDR1 reads MNHNS; CDR2 reads SASEGT. CDR3 size: 15 residues. The CDR3 spells CASRESSGPYNEQFF. The CDR3 DNA reads as TGTGCCAGCAGAGAATCTAGCGGGCCTTACAATGAGCAGTTCTTC.

The V and J genes are TRBV5-6 and TRBJ2-5; a weak D match, TRBD2 (5 bases). CDR1 and CDR2 (germline): SGHDT, YYEEEE. The CDR3 runs to 16 residues. V was trimmed by 3 bases and J by 2 bases, leaving 17 bases between them. In DNA, the CDR3 is TGTGCCAGCAGCTCGGTGGGAGTTACGATGCAAGAGACCCAGTACTTC. As protein: CASSSVGVTMQETQYF. The variable domain in full, with the rest retrieved from reference TRBV5-6 and TRBJ2-5, is DAGVTQSPTHLIKTRGQQVTLRCSPKSGHDTVSWYQQALGQGPQFIFQYYEEEERQRGNFPDRFSGHQFPNYSSELNVNALLLGDSALYLCASSSVGVTMQETQYFGPGTRLLVL.

This clonotype was seen a handful of times. The chain couples TRBV6-2 or TRBV6-3 to TRBJ2-5; 11 bases match TRBD2. The V segment lost 8 bases and the J segment 12 bases; nucleotides outside the gene matches: 11. CDR3 length: 13 amino acids. Germline V CDR1 and CDR2: MNHEY, SVGEGT. The CDR3 region is CASGTSGLRGEYF. Here the CDR3 DNA reads TGTGCCAGCGGGACTAGCGGACTTCGTGGGGAGTACTTC.

This clonotype has more than one count but fewer than ten. This sequence joins TRBV4-1 and TRBJ1-2, with 10 bases matching TRBD1. The CDR3 covers 14 residues. V lost 1 base to trimming and J lost 6 bases; unmatched junction nucleotides: 2. Per the germline V gene, CDR1 is MGHRA and CDR2 is YSYEKL. The CDR3 sequence: CASSQGGTGDGYTF. In nucleotides, the CDR3 is TGCGCCAGCAGCCAAGGCGGGACAGGGGATGGCTACACCTTC.

This clonotype has a count of ten or more. Germline and junction disagree at one end, which may indicate a read error. The rearrangement links TRBV20-1 to TRBJ2-1; the D is unclear. The germline gives CDR1 DFQATT, CDR2 SNEGSKA (reference sequence). The CDR3 has 18 residues. The CDR3 loop reads CGARWDPDKGSSYNEQFF. CDR3 nucleotide sequence: TGCGGTGCTAGGTGGGATCCGGATAAAGGAAGCTCCTACAATGAGCAGTTCTTC.

The chain has TRBV29-1 and TRBJ2-1, with TRBD2 identical over 10 bases. Germline CDR1 reads SQVTM; CDR2 reads ANQGSEA. The V segment lost 4 bases and the J segment 4 bases; nucleotides outside the gene matches: 4. This CDR3 is 14 amino acids long. The CDR3 spells CSVGWTSGYNEQFF. CDR3 DNA: TGCAGCGTTGGGTGGACTAGCGGATACAATGAGCAGTTCTTC.

Ten or more counts support this clonotype. V and J are TRBV5-1 and TRBJ2-1; D gene uncertain. The CDR3 loop spans 15 amino acids. The V gene lost 0 bases and the J gene lost 0 bases, with 7 bases spanning the gap. CDR1 is SGHRS and CDR2 is YFSETQ in the germline V gene. The CDR3 loop reads CASSLVAFSYNEQFF. In DNA, the CDR3 is TGCGCCAGCAGCTTGGTTGCGTTCTCCTACAATGAGCAGTTCTTC.

This clonotype occurred many times. The chain uses TRBV28 and TRBJ2-5, with 10 bases aligning to TRBD1. The germline V gene encodes CDR1 MDHEN and CDR2 SYDVKM. With 5 bases clipped from V and 6 bases from J, the junction kept 6 bases outside the gene matches. The CDR3 has 14 amino acids. CDR3: CASSQTGGRKTQYF. DNA for the CDR3: TGTGCCAGCAGTCAGACAGGGGGCCGTAAGACCCAGTACTTC. The full variable domain, rest sourced from reference TRBV28 and TRBJ2-5, is DVKVTQSSRYLVKRTGEKVFLECVQDMDHENMFWYRQDPGLGLRLIYFSYDVKMKEKGDIPEGYSVSREKKERFSLILESASTNQTSMYLCASSQTGGRKTQYFGPGTRLLVL.

The chain uses TRBV3-1 and TRBJ2-1, with a tentative D call TRBD2 (6 bases). The V gene lost 2 bases and the J gene lost 0 bases, with 11 bases spanning the gap. Germline V gene lookup returns CDR1 LGHDT and CDR2 YNNKEL (reference sequence). CDR3 length equals 16 residues. This CDR3 reads CASSQRTGSSYNEQFF. In nucleotides, the CDR3 is TGTGCCAGCAGCCAAAGAACCGGGAGCTCCTACAATGAGCAGTTCTTC.

This chain joins TRBV7-2 and TRBJ1-2; D possibly corresponds to TRBD1 (5 bases). Germline V CDR1 and CDR2: SGHTA, FQGNSA. Trimming removed 1 base at V and 8 bases at J, with 14 bases between. CDR3 length equals 14 residues. The CDR3 DNA reads TGTGCCAGCAGCTTAGGACCAAGGGGTTCCGGCTACACCTTC. The encoded protein is CASSLGPRGSGYTF.

V and J are TRBV20-1 and TRBJ2-5; 16 positions match TRBD2. The CDR3 runs to 19 residues. After removal of 6 bases from V and 2 bases from J, the junction contained 15 bases not matched to a gene. Germline V gene data show CDR1 as DFQATT and CDR2 as SNEGSKA (reference sequence). CDR3 in amino acids: CSAKDIGTSGRALQETQYF. The CDR3 nucleotides are TGCAGTGCAAAGGATATCGGGACTAGCGGGAGGGCCCTACAAGAGACCCAGTACTTC.

With respect to this clonotype: This may be a read error, as it is one base from a much larger clone. The chain combines TRBV12-3 or TRBV12-4 with TRBJ1-1; 7 bases fit TRBD1. The V segment lost 7 bases and the J segment 3 bases; nucleotides outside the gene matches: 8. This CDR3 has 14 residues. CDR3 loop: CASTLGQKDTEAFF. The CDR3, as DNA: TGTGCCAGCACTCTGGGACAGAAGGACACTGAAGCTTTCTTT.

This chain joins TRBV27 and TRBJ2-7; D is perhaps TRBD1 or TRBD2 (5 bases each). Trimming removed 5 bases from V and 3 bases from J, with 11 bases in between. The CDR3 covers 13 residues. The V gene's germline CDR1 is MNHEY and CDR2 SMNVEV (reference sequence). For the CDR3, the DNA is TGTGCCAGCAGTCCGGGGCAGGACTACGAGCAGTACTTC. As protein: CASSPGQDYEQYF.

The table lists this clonotype with a few counts. The chain employs TRBV19 and TRBJ2-7, with 7 bases lining up with TRBD1. This CDR3 spans 14 amino acids. V shed 3 bases and J 3 bases; nucleotides not matched to a gene: 5. Germline-derived CDR1 and CDR2 are LNHDA and SQIVND (reference sequence). The CDR3 sequence: CASSMQGVFYEQYF. CDR3 sequence (DNA): TGTGCCAGTAGTATGCAGGGGGTTTTCTACGAGCAGTACTTC.

Only a few counts were recorded for this clonotype. The gene calls are TRBV7-9 and TRBJ1-1; 7 nucleotides align to TRBD1. Germline V gene sequence: CDR1 SEHNR, CDR2 FQNEAQ (reference sequence). This CDR3 is built from 15 residues. The V and J ends lost 5 bases and 1 base, in that order; junction bases with no gene match: 7. The CDR3: CASSLKTGKNTEAFF. CDR3 DNA: TGTGCCAGCAGCCTCAAGACAGGGAAGAACACTGAAGCTTTCTTT.

This clonotype was seen many times. The DNA of the CDR3 is TGTGCCAGCAGTGAAGCGCGAGTAGCGGGAGATTCCTACGAGCAGTACTTC. This codes for CASSEARVAGDSYEQYF. V gene TRBV2 combines with J gene TRBJ2-7; the match to TRBD2 covers 9 bases. The CDR3 extends over 17 amino acids. Germline trimming cut 0 bases from V and 1 base from J; bases unmatched to any gene: 7. Germline-derived CDR1 and CDR2 are SNHLY and FYNNEI.

The chain joins TRBV3-1 to TRBJ2-1; the D gene is possibly TRBD2 (5 bases). This CDR3 is built from 16 residues. V dropped 1 base and J dropped 2 bases, with 12 bases sitting between them. The germline gives CDR1 LGHDT, CDR2 YNNKEL (reference sequence). DNA for the CDR3: TGTGCCAGCAGCCAAGTAACCTCGAGGGCCTACAATGAGCAGTTCTTC. It yields the protein CASSQVTSRAYNEQFF.

This clonotype was seen ten or more times. The rearrangement links TRBV28 to TRBJ1-6; the D is unclear. Between the trimmed V and J ends, which lost 6 bases and 6 bases, there was a span of 12 bases. This CDR3 has 14 residues. Germline lookup yields CDR1 MDHEN and CDR2 SYDVKM. CDR3 region: CASRPNKSNSPLHF. DNA for the CDR3: TGTGCCAGCAGACCAAACAAGAGTAATTCACCCCTCCACTTT. Full variable domain (remainder filled in from reference TRBV28 and TRBJ1-6): DVKVTQSSRYLVKRTGEKVFLECVQDMDHENMFWYRQDPGLGLRLIYFSYDVKMKEKGDIPEGYSVSREKKERFSLILESASTNQTSMYLCASRPNKSNSPLHFGNGTRLTVT.

This clonotype was seen more than once but under ten times. The chain uses TRBV7-8 and TRBJ2-1; D is possibly TRBD2 (5 bases). The CDR3 consists of 18 residues. Germline CDR1 reads SGHVS; CDR2 reads FQNEAQ. V lost 1 base and J 0 bases, leaving 16 bases between the germline ends. The CDR3 sequence is CASSLVVWRVDSYNEQFF. The CDR3 DNA follows: TGTGCCAGCAGCTTAGTGGTGTGGCGGGTCGACTCCTACAATGAGCAGTTCTTC.